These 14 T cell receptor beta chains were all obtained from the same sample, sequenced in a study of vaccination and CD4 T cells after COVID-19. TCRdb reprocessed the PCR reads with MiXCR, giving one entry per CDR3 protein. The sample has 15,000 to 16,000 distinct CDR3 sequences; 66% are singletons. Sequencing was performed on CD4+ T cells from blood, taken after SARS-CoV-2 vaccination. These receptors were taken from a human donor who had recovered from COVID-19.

The CDR3 region has the DNA TGTGCCAGCAGCCCTCAGGGGCGCACTGAAGCTTTCTTT. Translated: CASSPQGRTEAFF. V and J are TRBV5-4 and TRBJ1-1; tentatively, D is TRBD1 (6 bases). CDR3 length: 13 residues. Trimming pared 4 bases from V and 4 bases from J, leaving 11 bases between. Germline CDR1 reads SGHNT; CDR2 reads YYREEE (reference sequence).

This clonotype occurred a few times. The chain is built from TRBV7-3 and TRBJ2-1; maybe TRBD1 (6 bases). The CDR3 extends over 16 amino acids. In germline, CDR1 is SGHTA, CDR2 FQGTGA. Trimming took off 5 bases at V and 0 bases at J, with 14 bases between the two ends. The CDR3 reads CASSKQGRSSYNEQFF. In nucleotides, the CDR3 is TGTGCCAGCAGCAAACAGGGACGGAGCTCCTACAATGAGCAGTTCTTC. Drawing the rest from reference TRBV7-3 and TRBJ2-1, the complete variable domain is GAGVSQTPSNKVTEKGKYVELRCDPISGHTALYWYRQSLGQGPEFLIYFQGTGAADDSGLPNDRFFAVRPEGSVSTLKIQRTERGDSAVYLCASSKQGRSSYNEQFFGPGTRLTVL.

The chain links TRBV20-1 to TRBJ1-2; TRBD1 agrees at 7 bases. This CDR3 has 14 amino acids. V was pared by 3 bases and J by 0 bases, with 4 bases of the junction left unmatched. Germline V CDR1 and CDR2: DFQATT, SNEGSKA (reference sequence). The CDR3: CSASWGTANYGYTF. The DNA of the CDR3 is TGCAGTGCTAGTTGGGGGACAGCTAACTATGGCTACACCTTC.

The CDR3 loop is CASSSMGTVNTGELFF. The CDR3 nucleotides are TGTGCCAGCAGTTCAATGGGGACGGTGAACACCGGGGAGCTGTTTTTT. The V call is TRBV28, the J call TRBJ2-2; TRBD1 or TRBD2 may be the D gene (5 bases each). The V and J ends lost 4 bases and 1 base respectively, with 13 bases between them. The CDR3 runs to 16 residues. Germline CDR1 MDHEN, CDR2 SYDVKM.

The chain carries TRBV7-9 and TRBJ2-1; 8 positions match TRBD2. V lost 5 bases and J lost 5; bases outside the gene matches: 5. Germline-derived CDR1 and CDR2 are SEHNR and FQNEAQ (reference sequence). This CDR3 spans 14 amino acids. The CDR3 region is CASSQTSANNEQFF. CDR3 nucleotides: TGTGCCAGCAGCCAGACTAGCGCTAACAATGAGCAGTTCTTC.

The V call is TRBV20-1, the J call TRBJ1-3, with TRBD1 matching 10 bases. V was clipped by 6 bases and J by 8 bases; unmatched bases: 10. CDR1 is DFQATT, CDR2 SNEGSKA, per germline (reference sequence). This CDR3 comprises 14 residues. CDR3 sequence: CSASDRGRGDTIYF. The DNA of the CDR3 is TGCAGTGCGAGCGACAGGGGGCGCGGGGACACCATATATTTT.

The CDR3 protein is CSARLMGGTQYF. The CDR3 bases are TGCAGTGCGAGACTCATGGGAGGTACGCAGTATTTT. The chain carries TRBV20-1 and TRBJ2-3; possible D gene TRBD2, 6 bases. The CDR3 totals 12 residues. CDR1 and CDR2 (germline): DFQATT, SNEGSKA (reference sequence). Trimming shortened V by 6 bases and J by 8 bases, and 15 bases separated the two germline ends.

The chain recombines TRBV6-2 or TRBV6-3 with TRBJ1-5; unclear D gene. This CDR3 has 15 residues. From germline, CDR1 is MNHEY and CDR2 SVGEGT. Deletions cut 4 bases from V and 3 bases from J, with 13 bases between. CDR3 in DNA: TGTGCCAGCAGTTTTAACAGCCTCCTCAATCAGCCCCAGCATTTT. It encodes CASSFNSLLNQPQHF.

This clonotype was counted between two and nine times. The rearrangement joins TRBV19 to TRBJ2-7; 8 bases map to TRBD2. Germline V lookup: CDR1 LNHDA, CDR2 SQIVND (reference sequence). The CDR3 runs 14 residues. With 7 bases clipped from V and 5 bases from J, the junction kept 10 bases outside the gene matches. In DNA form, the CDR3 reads TGTGCCAGTACGGGGGGGCAGGGGAGCCACGAGCAGTACTTC. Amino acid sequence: CASTGGQGSHEQYF.

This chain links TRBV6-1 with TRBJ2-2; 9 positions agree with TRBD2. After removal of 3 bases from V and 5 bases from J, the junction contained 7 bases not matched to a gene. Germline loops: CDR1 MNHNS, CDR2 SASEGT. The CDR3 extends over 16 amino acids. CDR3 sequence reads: CASSDPPSGITGELFF. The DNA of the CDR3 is TGTGCCAGCAGTGACCCCCCTAGCGGGATAACCGGGGAGCTGTTTTTT.

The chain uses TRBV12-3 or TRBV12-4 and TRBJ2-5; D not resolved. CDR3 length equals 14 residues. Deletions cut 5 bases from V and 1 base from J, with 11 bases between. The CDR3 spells CASSPTAPQETQYF. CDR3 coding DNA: TGTGCCAGCAGTCCAACAGCCCCCCAAGAGACCCAGTACTTC.

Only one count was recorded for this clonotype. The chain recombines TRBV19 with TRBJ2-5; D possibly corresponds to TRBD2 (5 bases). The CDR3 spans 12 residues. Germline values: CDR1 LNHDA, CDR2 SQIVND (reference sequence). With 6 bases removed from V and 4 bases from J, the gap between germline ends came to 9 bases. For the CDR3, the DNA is TGTGCCAGTAGGAGTGAGGGAGAGACCCAGTACTTC. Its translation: CASRSEGETQYF.

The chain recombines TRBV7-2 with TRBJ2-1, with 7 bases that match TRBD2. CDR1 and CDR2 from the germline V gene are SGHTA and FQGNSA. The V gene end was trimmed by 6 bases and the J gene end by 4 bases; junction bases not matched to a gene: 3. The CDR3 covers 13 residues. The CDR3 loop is CASSSSGYNEQFF. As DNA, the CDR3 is TGTGCCAGCAGTTCTAGCGGATACAATGAGCAGTTCTTC.

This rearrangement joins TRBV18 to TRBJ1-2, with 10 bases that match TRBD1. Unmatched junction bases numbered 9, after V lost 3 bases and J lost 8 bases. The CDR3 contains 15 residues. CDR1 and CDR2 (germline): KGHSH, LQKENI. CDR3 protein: CASSPNLGQGIGYTF. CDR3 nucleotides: TGTGCCAGCTCACCCAACCTGGGACAGGGGATCGGCTACACCTTC.